This T cell receptor (beta chain) came from a study of T cells after posttransplantation cyclophosphamide. Germline V gene data show CDR1 as SGDLS and CDR2 as YYNGEE. The CDR3 sequence is 17 residues long. Losses at the gene ends were 3 bases for V and 2 bases for J; bases not matched to a gene: 12. Assay used: immunoSEQ multiplex PCR; TCRdb lists only in-frame clones, some missing. The repertoire shows about 12,000 clones, none seen only once; the top ten take 20% to 30%. Cyclophosphamide on days +3 and +4 followed busulfan-fludarabine conditioning and a marrow graft. The receptor comes from a female patient aged 40-49 years who received an allogeneic stem cell transplant from a related donor, was CMV-positive, and had acute GVHD only. Some of the T cells might come from the graft donor. Sample: PBMCs, taken after allogeneic stem cell transplant with posttransplant cyclophosphamide. V gene TRBV9 combines with J gene TRBJ2-3; 7 bases line up with TRBD1. The CDR3 is CASSGWTGGYFTDTQYF. The DNA of the CDR3 is TGTGCCAGCAGCGGGTGGACAGGAGGTTATTTCACAGATACGCAGTATTTT. Filled out from reference TRBV9 and TRBJ2-3, the complete variable domain reads DSGVTQTPKHLITATGQRVTLRCSPRSGDLSVYWYQQSLDQGLQFLIQYYNGEERAKGNILERFSAQQFPDLHSELNLSSLELGDSALYFCASSGWTGGYFTDTQYFGPGTRLTVL.